This TCR beta chain was retrieved from a study of blood T cell repertoires in COVID-19. Overall study context: Samples representing acute and convalescent COVID-19 were sourced from the United States, Italy and Spain. Sources were T cells, B-cell-depleted T cells, or PBMCs; the material itself was cDNA or gDNA.

Original handling: Amplification of reference gene primers provided the estimated nucleated cell counts. The table came from immunoSEQ multiplex PCR; TCRdb's copy has only in-frame clones and leaves some out. The DNA was the basis for D and trimming; V, J and clone size are from that table. This sample has 110,000 or so clones; 75% to 90% occur once, and the top ten carry about 13%. CDR3 length equals 12 residues. Germline-derived CDR1 and CDR2 are SEHNR and FQNEAQ (reference sequence). V was shortened by 4 bases and J by 2 bases, with 6 bases between the two germline ends. The sequence came from a human donor in a cohort sampled during active COVID-19. The sample taken for sequencing was peripheral blood. The rearrangement joins TRBV7-9 to TRBJ2-7, with D possibly TRBD1 on 6 matching bases. This chain's CDR3 is CASSWDTYEQYF. The DNA for the CDR3 is TGTGCCAGCAGCTGGGACACCTACGAGCAGTACTTC.